This T cell receptor beta chain stems from a study of T cells in Graves' hyperthyroidism and ophthalmopathy. The germline V gene has CDR1 MDHEN and CDR2 SYDVKM. This CDR3 contains 17 residues. Trimming left V 5 bases short and J 4 bases short, with 23 bases between. Using 10 ml of fresh peripheral blood, PBMCs were prepared. Template material for amplifying TCR beta CDR3 regions consisted of RNA transcripts. The HTBI primer set was used in a first-round RT-PCR of the TCR CDR3. Each CDR3 protein gets one entry after TCRdb re-called the multiplex PCR reads with MiXCR. The table includes fewer than 450,000 distinct CDR3 sequences, about 18% detected once.

This sequence was found in a woman in her twenties or thirties with Graves' hyperthyroidism that later progressed to Graves' ophthalmopathy. Sample: blood. The chain has TRBV28 and TRBJ2-5; D is ambiguous. The CDR3: CASSPKGFDRDRETQYF. CDR3 nucleotides: TGTGCCAGCAGTCCCAAGGGTTTCGATAGGGATCGAGAGACCCAGTACTTC.